This T cell receptor beta chain was captured in a study of CD8+CD57+ T cells in acquired aplastic anemia. Study details: The sorted CD4+ and CD8+ cells yielded an average approximately 3.3 ug of DNA.

CDR3 and TCR beta VDJ profiling relied on genomic DNA as the template. TCRdb used MiXCR to reprocess the reads, holding one entry per CDR3 protein. The sample shows 150,000 or so distinct CDR3 sequences, around half of them seen only once. This CDR3 region has 13 residues. V was shortened by 5 bases and J by 5 bases, with 13 bases between the two germline ends. CDR1 and CDR2 from the germline V gene are LNHDA and SQIVND (reference sequence). Worth noting for this clonotype: Its matching antigen is unknown.

Only patients with CD8+CD57+ cell expansion on flow cytometry were chosen for sequencing. Severe acquired aplastic anemia was present in all patients. The study sampled blood from patients who had received no therapy. The study, taken as a whole, reports: Comparison of patients with controls identified around 28 shared CD8+ CDR3 sequences.

The specimen was sorted CD4+, CD8+, or CD8+CD57+ T cells (not recorded which) from PBMCs. The sequence was obtained from a human donor with aplastic anemia. The genes are TRBV19 and TRBJ2-7; D is perhaps TRBD2 (5 bases). The CDR3 coding sequence is TGTGCCAGTAGTTCGGACTCCCAAAACGAGCAGTACTTC. Translated: CASSSDSQNEQYF. Full variable domain (remainder filled in from reference TRBV19 and TRBJ2-7): DGGITQSPKYLFRKEGQNVTLSCEQNLNHDAMYWYRQDPGQGLRLIYYSQIVNDFQKGDIAEGYSVSREKKESFPLTVTSAQKNPTAFYLCASSSDSQNEQYFGPGTRLTVT.